This T cell receptor (beta chain) is drawn from a study of beta chain features in type 1 diabetes. Overall study results and limits: Moderate yet significant TCRB CDR3 shortening was seen in Type 1 diabetes patients in all four CD4+ subsets.

In this sample, this clone turned up a few times. Its target is unknown. J lost 5 bases, V lost 1 base, and 2 bases had no gene match. Germline V lookup: CDR1 LGHNA, CDR2 YNFKEQ. The CDR3 has 14 residues. Expressed TCRB transcripts were sequenced, since all the RNA that had been isolated was reverse transcribed. The repertoire was sequenced with immunoSEQ multiplex PCR; TCRdb's copy has only in-frame clones and lacks some. Here the sample spans hundreds of thousands of clones, under 13% being singletons. The sequence was collected from a man aged 25 to 40 with type 1 diabetes. The gene calls are TRBV4-2 and TRBJ2-1, with 7 bases matching TRBD2. Material for sequencing was naive CD4+ T cells from blood. The CDR3 coding sequence is TGTGCCAGCAGCCAAGGGGGACTAAACAATGAGCAGTTCTTC. Protein: CASSQGGLNNEQFF.